A selection of T cell receptor beta chains follows, all from one sample in a study of Graves' ophthalmopathy and Graves' hyperthyroidism. TCRdb called the multiplex PCR reads again in MiXCR, with one record for every CDR3 protein. The repertoire holds a few hundred thousand distinct CDR3 sequences, 21% seen once, with around 3% in the top ten. The sample taken for sequencing was peripheral blood. These receptors all stem from a young woman with stable Graves' hyperthyroidism. Both conserved end residues are part of each CDR3. D genes are given only for firm matches. Size is omitted from some rows. Given values are once, few, many or a class for expanded clones.

j_call v_call d_call clone_size cdr3_nt cdr3_aa
TRBJ1-5 TRBV4-1 . . TGCGCCAGCAGCCAAGCCCCCTGGGGGGATAGCAATCAGCCCCAGCATTTT CASSQAPWGDSNQPQHF
TRBJ1-1 TRBV6-1 . . TGTGCCAGCAGGGGGTTCATGAACACTGAAGCTTTCTTT CASRGFMNTEAFF
TRBJ2-7 TRBV13 . . TGTGCCAGCAGCTTAGAAGCTAGTCCTGGGGAGCAGTACTTC CASSLEASPGEQYF
TRBJ2-7 TRBV20-1 . . TGCAGTGCTAACGGAAGGGACCATGGGTCTCAGCAGTACTTC CSANGRDHGSQQYF
TRBJ1-5 TRBV12-3/TRBV12-4 . . TGTGCCAGCAGACGAATGAATCAGCCCCAGCATTTT CASRRMNQPQHF
TRBJ1-4 TRBV6-1 TRBD1 . TGTGCCAGCTCTCAGGACAGGGCGGCTGAAAAACTGTTTTTT CASSQDRAAEKLFF
TRBJ2-2 TRBV20-1 . . TGCAGTGCTAGAGATTACGGCCTAGCACCCGGGGAGCTGTTTTTT CSARDYGLAPGELFF
TRBJ2-7 TRBV6-5 . many TGTGCCAGCAGTTACTCGGGGACCCCGACCTACGAGCAGTACTTC CASSYSGTPTYEQYF
TRBJ2-7 TRBV20-1 . many TGCAGTGCTAGATGGGGGGCTAGCCCCTACGAGCAGTACTTC CSARWGASPYEQYF
TRBJ1-1 TRBV27 . many TGTGCCAGCAGGGGATGGGGGTTTGAAGCTTTCTTT CASRGWGFEAFF
TRBJ1-2 TRBV5-1 . few TGCGCCAGCAGCCTTGAGGGGGACTATGGCTACACCTTC CASSLEGDYGYTF
TRBJ2-7 TRBV12-3/TRBV12-4 TRBD1 . TGTGCCAGCAGCCCGGACAGGGTGGCAAACGAGCAGTACTTC CASSPDRVANEQYF